What follows are 21 T cell receptor beta chains derived from one specimen sequenced in a study of blood T cell repertoires in COVID-19. TCRdb's copy holds only in-frame clones and misses some; the assay was immunoSEQ multiplex PCR. The repertoire holds approximately 150,000 clones, with 75% to 85% as singletons. The sequencing sample was made of peripheral blood. These receptors came from a woman aged 55-69 years with COVID-19, enrolled during active disease.

The J gene is TRBJ1-6, the V gene TRBV6-6, with D uncertain. The V end was cut by 4 bases, the J end by 10 bases, with 8 bases between. Germline-derived CDR1 and CDR2 are MNHNY and SVGAGI (reference sequence). This CDR3 comprises 12 residues. The CDR3 bases are TGTGCCAGCAGTTTCGAGGGATCACCCCTCCACTTT. Its translation is CASSFEGSPLHF.

The chain combines TRBV18 with TRBJ2-3, with 10 nucleotides matching TRBD1. Germline V lookup: CDR1 KGHSH, CDR2 LQKENI. This CDR3 region has 16 residues. V lost 4 bases to trimming and J lost 1 base; unmatched junction nucleotides: 5. The CDR3 sequence is CASSLGQGGRTDTQYF. The CDR3 nucleotides read TGTGCCAGCTCACTAGGACAGGGGGGTCGCACAGATACGCAGTATTTT.

The rearrangement links TRBV28 to TRBJ1-2; no clear D gene. The length of the CDR3 is 15 residues. The V end lost 2 bases, the J end lost 0 bases, and 10 bases lay between the germline ends. Germline V lookup: CDR1 MDHEN, CDR2 SYDVKM. CDR3 sequence: CASSLPPGSNYGYTF. Here the CDR3 DNA reads TGTGCCAGCAGTTTACCCCCGGGATCTAACTATGGCTACACCTTC.

The rearrangement joins TRBV30 to TRBJ2-7, with 8 bases fitting TRBD1. The CDR3 is 13 residues long. J lost 2 bases, V lost 3 bases, and 3 bases had no gene match. Germline V lookup: CDR1 GTSNPN, CDR2 SVGIG (reference sequence). CDR3 sequence reads: CAWRGTGPYEQYF. The CDR3 DNA reads TGTGCCTGGAGGGGGACAGGACCCTACGAGCAGTACTTC.

This clone was seen only a few times. This chain joins TRBV3-1 (or the pseudogene TRBV3-2) and TRBJ1-2, with TRBD1 identical over 8 bases. V was clipped by 5 bases and J by 5 bases; unmatched bases: 10. Germline V gives CDR1 LGHDT, CDR2 YNNKEL (reference sequence). CDR3 length equals 15 residues. The CDR3 region has the DNA TGTGCCAGCAGCGGGAAAGGACAGGGAAATTATGGCTACACCTTC. Translated: CASSGKGQGNYGYTF.

J is TRBJ1-5 and V is TRBV5-5; possible D gene TRBD1, 5 bases. Germline CDR1 and CDR2: SGHKS and YYEKEE (reference sequence). Trimming shortened V by 0 bases and J by 4 bases, and 8 bases separated the two germline ends. The CDR3 loop spans 14 amino acids. CDR3 in DNA: TGTGCCAGCAGCTTGGCCGGGGGGAATCAGCCCCAGCATTTT. Residues: CASSLAGGNQPQHF.

This chain connects TRBV5-1 to TRBJ2-5; 8 bases align to TRBD1. In germline, CDR1 is SGHRS, CDR2 YFSETQ. CDR3 size: 18 residues. Trimming at V came to 0 bases and at J to 1 base, leaving 11 bases not matched to a gene. Written as DNA, the CDR3 is TGCGCCAGCAGCTTGGCCGGGCAGGGGGCTTTATCCCAAGAGACCCAGTACTTC. Protein product: CASSLAGQGALSQETQYF.

V and J are TRBV27 and TRBJ1-1; 7 nucleotides line up with TRBD1. CDR3 length: 14 residues. Germline V gene lookup returns CDR1 MNHEY and CDR2 SMNVEV (reference sequence). J gave up 6 bases and V 6 bases, and 10 bases lay outside the gene matches. The CDR3 reads CASSPSPQGAEAFF. In nucleotides, the CDR3 is TGTGCCAGCAGCCCCTCTCCCCAGGGGGCTGAAGCTTTCTTT.

The chain links TRBV10-3 to TRBJ2-5; the match to TRBD1 covers 8 bases. The CDR3 covers 15 residues. Germline lookup yields CDR1 ENHRY and CDR2 SYGVKD. After removal of 3 bases from V and 4 bases from J, the junction contained 7 bases not matched to a gene. CDR3 bases: TGTGCCATCAGTGAAGGGGGACAGGCGGGAGAGACCCAGTACTTC. Protein sequence: CAISEGGQAGETQYF.

The chain combines TRBV7-9 with TRBJ2-5, with unresolved D. The CDR3 consists of 11 residues. Trimming left V 5 bases short and J 2 bases short, with 3 bases between. Looked up from germline, CDR1 is SEHNR and CDR2 is FQNEAQ (reference sequence). As DNA, the CDR3 is TGTGCCAGCAGCGAGCAAGAGACCCAGTACTTC. Translating gives CASSEQETQYF.

The chain has TRBV9 and TRBJ2-3; 7 nucleotides match TRBD1. The CDR3 contains 14 residues. J gave up 2 bases and V 1 base, and 1 base lay outside the gene matches. Germline V gene lookup returns CDR1 SGDLS and CDR2 YYNGEE. CDR3 bases: TGTGCCAGCAGCGTACAGGGGGTCACAGATACGCAGTATTTT. This translates into CASSVQGVTDTQYF.

This rearrangement joins TRBV5-5 to TRBJ1-1; D ambiguous. The CDR3 is 12 residues long. Germline values: CDR1 SGHKS, CDR2 YYEKEE (reference sequence). Deletions cut 5 bases from V and 8 bases from J, with 13 bases between. Written as DNA, the CDR3 is TGTGCCAGCAGTCAAGTACTCACGGAAGCTTTCTTT. Protein product: CASSQVLTEAFF.

This chain connects TRBV2 to TRBJ1-5; no clear D gene. This CDR3 is built from 14 residues. Germline V lookup: CDR1 SNHLY, CDR2 FYNNEI. Trimming took 7 bases from V and 2 from J, leaving 12 bases between them. The DNA for the CDR3 is TGTGCCAGCACGTCGGGGTGGGGCAATCAGCCCCAGCATTTT. Translation gives CASTSGWGNQPQHF.

This chain joins TRBV18 and TRBJ1-1; maybe TRBD1 (6 bases). This CDR3 has 15 amino acids. Germline assignment: CDR1 KGHSH and CDR2 LQKENI. Trimming shortened V by 2 bases and J by 0 bases, and 10 bases separated the two germline ends. In nucleotides, the CDR3 is TGTGCCAGCTCACCAACAGGGACAATGAACACTGAAGCTTTCTTT. This codes for CASSPTGTMNTEAFF. The whole variable domain, remainder taken from reference TRBV18 and TRBJ1-1, is NAGVMQNPRHLVRRRGQEARLRCSPMKGHSHVYWYRQLPEEGLKFMVYLQKENIIDESGMPKERFSAEFPKEGPSILRIQQVVRGDSAAYFCASSPTGTMNTEAFFGQGTRLTVV.

The chain carries TRBV11-2 and TRBJ2-3; 11 bases line up with TRBD1. CDR3 length equals 15 residues. CDR1 and CDR2 (germline): SGHAT, FQNNGV. J gave up 6 bases and V 1 base, and 3 bases lay outside the gene matches. CDR3 sequence reads: CASSLGDRGFDTQYF. In DNA, the CDR3 is TGTGCCAGCAGCTTAGGGGACAGGGGGTTTGATACGCAGTATTTT. Looking up the rest from reference TRBV11-2 and TRBJ2-3 gives the full variable domain: EAGVAQSPRYKIIEKRQSVAFWCNPISGHATLYWYQQILGQGPKLLIQFQNNGVVDDSQLPKDRFSAERLKGVDSTLKIQPAKLEDSAVYLCASSLGDRGFDTQYFGPGTRLTVL.

This rearrangement joins TRBV6-2 or TRBV6-3 to TRBJ2-7, with TRBD2 as a possible D gene (5 bases). Deletions cut 5 bases from V and 7 bases from J, with 9 bases between. The CDR3 has 11 residues. From germline, CDR1 is MNHEY and CDR2 SVGEGT. The CDR3 nucleotides are TGTGCCAGCAGTCGGACTGAGGAGCAGTACTTC. It encodes CASSRTEEQYF.

The genes are TRBV14 and TRBJ2-7; TRBD1 is a possible D gene (5 bases). V lost 1 base to trimming and J lost 0 bases, with 16 bases between them. Germline CDR1 is SGHDN and CDR2 is FVKESK. CDR3 size: 17 residues. The CDR3 DNA follows: TGTGCCAGCAGCCAAGTTGGGGCCAGCCTATACTCCTACGAGCAGTACGTC. It translates to CASSQVGASLYSYEQYV.

The rearrangement joins TRBV12-3 or TRBV12-4 to TRBJ1-5, with a possible D match to TRBD1 (5 bases). V shed 4 bases and J shed 9 bases, with 10 bases lying between them. There are 12 residues in the CDR3. CDR3 nucleotide sequence: TGTGCCAGCAGTTATAGGGGAACGCCCCAGCATTTT. Protein sequence: CASSYRGTPQHF.

This chain uses TRBV19 with TRBJ2-1, with TRBD1 matching 9 bases. Trimming at V came to 8 bases and at J to 3 bases, leaving 2 bases not matched to a gene. Germline lookup yields CDR1 LNHDA and CDR2 SQIVND (reference sequence). The CDR3 is 13 residues long. The CDR3 coding sequence is TGTGCCAGTCTGGGACAGGGCTACAATGAGCAGTTCTTC. Protein product: CASLGQGYNEQFF.

The chain has TRBV4-3 and TRBJ1-4; D is ambiguous. V lost 2 bases and J 7 bases, leaving 17 bases between the germline ends. The CDR3 has 16 amino acids. CDR1 and CDR2 from the germline V gene are LGHNA and YSLEER. In nucleotides, the CDR3 is TGCGCCAGCAGCCAAAATTTACAGTGGGGAGGTGAAAAACTGTTTTTT. It specifies CASSQNLQWGGEKLFF.

This clone has just a few counts. The rearrangement links TRBV18 to TRBJ2-3; D is uncertain. Trimming shortened V by 3 bases and J by 6 bases, and 7 bases separated the two germline ends. Per the germline V gene, CDR1 is KGHSH and CDR2 is LQKENI. The CDR3 extends over 12 amino acids. In nucleotides, the CDR3 is TGTGCCAGCTCACCCCTCTTGGATACGCAGTATTTT. Translated: CASSPLLDTQYF.